This entry lists 26 T cell receptor beta chains sequenced from one sample in a study of cytomegalovirus exposure and HLA in healthy donors. Both 60 Vbeta primers and 13 Jbeta primers went into the PCR. Repertoires were generated with immunoSEQ multiplex PCR, while TCRdb's copy carries only in-frame clones and drops some. The sample lists under 150,000 clones; approximately 85% were seen once. Sequenced: PBMCs. The receptor set was obtained from a woman in her 30s in good health and CMV-seropositive.

The rearrangement joins TRBV6-1 to TRBJ1-5, with a possible D match to TRBD1 (6 bases). Germline CDR1 MNHNS, CDR2 SASEGT. CDR3 length: 17 residues. V lost 0 bases, J lost 4 bases, and 16 bases lay in between. CDR3 DNA: TGTGCCAGCAGTGAAGCGGGGGGGCAAGCCCCTAATCAGCCCCAGCATTTT. Its protein product is CASSEAGGQAPNQPQHF.

The chain links TRBV6-1 to TRBJ1-4; 8 bases are shared with TRBD1. The CDR3 sequence is 14 residues long. Germline V gene data show CDR1 as MNHNS and CDR2 as SASEGT. The junction had 5 bases not matched to a gene; V was cut back by 5 bases and J by 6 bases. This chain's CDR3 is CASSLTGEYEKLFF. The CDR3, as DNA: TGTGCCAGCAGTTTGACAGGGGAATATGAAAAACTGTTTTTT.

The J gene is TRBJ1-4, the V gene TRBV7-9; 10 nucleotides line up with TRBD1. The J segment lost 7 bases and the V segment lost 4 bases, leaving 6 bases of the junction unmatched. Germline-derived CDR1 and CDR2 are SEHNR and FQNEAQ (reference sequence). The CDR3 has 15 amino acids. In DNA, the CDR3 is TGTGCCAGCAGCTCTGGACAGGGGGGGATTGAAAAACTGTTTTTT. Translation: CASSSGQGGIEKLFF.

The chain combines TRBV10-1 with TRBJ2-2, with TRBD1 identical over 7 bases. Germline V gene sequence: CDR1 WNHNN, CDR2 SYGVQD (reference sequence). V was clipped by 3 bases and J by 4 bases; unmatched bases: 11. The CDR3 is 17 residues long. CDR3: CASSETGQSSATGELFF. CDR3 nucleotide sequence: TGCGCCAGCAGTGAAACGGGACAGAGTTCCGCCACCGGGGAGCTGTTTTTT.

This sequence joins TRBV5-6 and TRBJ1-4; a weak D match, TRBD1 (5 bases). Per the germline V gene, CDR1 is SGHDT and CDR2 is YYEEEE. Trimming took off 3 bases at V and 8 bases at J, with 8 bases between the two ends. The CDR3 extends over 12 amino acids. This chain's CDR3 is CASSWGVEKLFF. CDR3 nucleotides: TGTGCCAGCAGCTGGGGGGTGGAAAAACTGTTTTTT.

CDR3 region: CASSLALGSPGTDTQYF. CDR3 nucleotides: TGTGCCAGCAGCTTAGCGCTAGGTTCCCCAGGCACAGATACGCAGTATTTT. The chain joins TRBV7-9 to TRBJ2-3, with no clear D. Germline lookup yields CDR1 SEHNR and CDR2 FQNEAQ (reference sequence). The V and J ends lost 0 bases and 1 base respectively, with 14 bases between them. CDR3 length: 17 amino acids.

The V gene is TRBV29-1, the J gene TRBJ2-3; D call uncertain. V was trimmed by 4 bases and J by 2 bases, leaving 7 bases between them. Germline V lookup: CDR1 SQVTM, CDR2 ANQGSEA. The CDR3 consists of 12 residues. The CDR3 sequence is CSVGLHTDTQYF. DNA for the CDR3: TGCAGCGTTGGGCTTCACACAGATACGCAGTATTTT.

The chain is built from TRBV2 and TRBJ1-6; 9 bases align to TRBD1. CDR1 and CDR2 (germline): SNHLY, FYNNEI. The CDR3 totals 15 residues. The J segment lost 6 bases and the V segment lost 7 bases, leaving 7 bases of the junction unmatched. Written as DNA, the CDR3 is TGTGCCAGCATTTTCGACAGGGGGATTAATTCACCCCTCCACTTT. Its protein is CASIFDRGINSPLHF.

The chain uses TRBV30 and TRBJ2-7; 8 bases agree with TRBD1. Trimming took 5 bases from V and 6 from J; bases not matched to a gene: 6. The CDR3 sequence is 12 residues long. Germline lookup yields CDR1 GTSNPN and CDR2 SVGIG (reference sequence). CDR3 region: CAWCTGGFEQYF. CDR3 DNA: TGTGCCTGGTGCACAGGGGGATTCGAGCAGTACTTC.

The V and J genes are TRBV5-1 and TRBJ2-5, with 9 nucleotides matching TRBD2. The DNA matches TRBJ2-7 better at its end, which makes the J call doubtful. Germline assignment: CDR1 SGHRS and CDR2 YFSETQ. This CDR3 has 15 amino acids. The CDR3 nucleotides read TGCGCCAGCAGCCCTCAAGCGGGGGGCTCCTACGAGCAGTACTTC. The encoded protein is CASSPQAGGSYEQYF.

V and J are TRBV12-5 and TRBJ2-3, with unresolved D. Germline CDR1 and CDR2: LGHNT and FRNRAP. The CDR3 length is 14 residues. The V end lost 2 bases, the J end lost 2 bases, and 8 bases lay between the germline ends. The CDR3 nucleotides read TGTGCTAGTGGTTTGAACTCCTACACAGATACGCAGTATTTT. Protein product: CASGLNSYTDTQYF. Together with reference TRBV12-5 and TRBJ2-3, the CDR3 gives the full variable domain: DARVTQTPRHKVTEMGQEVTMRCQPILGHNTVFWYRQTMMQGLELLAYFRNRAPLDDSGMPKDRFSAEMPDATLATLKIQPSEPRDSAVYFCASGLNSYTDTQYFGPGTRLTVL.

V and J are TRBV5-6 and TRBJ1-2, with TRBD1 identical over 8 bases. V lost 1 base and J lost 3; bases outside the gene matches: 8. Germline-derived CDR1 and CDR2 are SGHDT and YYEEEE. The CDR3 spans 16 residues. The CDR3 is CASSLKMTGVYYGYTF. The CDR3 DNA is TGTGCCAGCAGCTTGAAAATGACAGGGGTTTACTATGGCTACACCTTC. Based on the CDR3 plus reference TRBV5-6 and TRBJ1-2, the full variable domain is DAGVTQSPTHLIKTRGQQVTLRCSPKSGHDTVSWYQQALGQGPQFIFQYYEEEERQRGNFPDRFSGHQFPNYSSELNVNALLLGDSALYLCASSLKMTGVYYGYTFGSGTRLTVV.

CDR3 DNA sequence: TGTGCCACCTCAAGGGGACAGGGGGACTACAATGAGCAGTTCTTC. It specifies CATSRGQGDYNEQFF. The chain has TRBV28 and TRBJ2-1, with 11 nucleotides matching TRBD1. Germline V gene sequence: CDR1 MDHEN, CDR2 SYDVKM. The CDR3 sequence is 15 residues long. Trimming removed 10 bases from V and 3 bases from J; junction bases left unmatched: 8. The entire variable domain, with the rest obtained from reference TRBV28 and TRBJ2-1, is as follows: DVKVTQSSRYLVKRTGEKVFLECVQDMDHENMFWYRQDPGLGLRLIYFSYDVKMKEKGDIPEGYSVSREKKERFSLILESASTNQTSMYLCATSRGQGDYNEQFFGPGTRLTVL.

This clone was observed a handful of times. The chain links TRBV5-1 to TRBJ2-5; 8 bases line up with TRBD1. The CDR3 has 15 residues. Germline assignment: CDR1 SGHRS and CDR2 YFSETQ. V shed 1 base and J 1 base; nucleotides not matched to a gene: 3. The CDR3 here is CASSLNTGGQETQYF. CDR3 nucleotide sequence: TGCGCCAGCAGCTTGAACACAGGGGGCCAAGAGACCCAGTACTTC.

J is TRBJ2-7 and V is TRBV6-5; TRBD2 matches at 7 bases. The CDR3 has 15 amino acids. V dropped 5 bases and J dropped 0; count of bases not matched to a gene: 7. CDR1 and CDR2 (germline): MNHEY, SVGAGI. The CDR3 sequence is CASSPGGRSSYEQYF. The CDR3 bases are TGTGCCAGCAGTCCGGGAGGCAGAAGCTCCTACGAGCAGTACTTC.

The chain couples TRBV27 to TRBJ2-2; a possible D gene is TRBD1 (6 bases). Germline lookup yields CDR1 MNHEY and CDR2 SMNVEV (reference sequence). Trimming removed 2 bases at V and 5 bases at J, with 12 bases between. CDR3 size: 15 residues. CDR3 nucleotides: TGTGCCAGCAGTTTACGACAGGTGGGGACCGGGGAGCTGTTTTTT. This codes for CASSLRQVGTGELFF.

This clone showed up just a few times. This rearrangement joins TRBV5-5 to TRBJ1-5; a weak D match, TRBD1 (5 bases). CDR3 size: 17 residues. From germline, CDR1 is SGHKS and CDR2 YYEKEE (reference sequence). Trimming cost V 0 bases and J 2 bases, with 15 bases left between them. The CDR3, as DNA: TGTGCCAGCAGCTTGGCCGTCGGGGGGTTGGGCAATCAGCCCCAGCATTTT. This codes for CASSLAVGGLGNQPQHF.

This clone was seen once. The chain couples TRBV30 to TRBJ2-1, with a possible D match to TRBD2 (5 bases). V was trimmed by 1 base and J by 6 bases, leaving 13 bases between them. CDR3 length: 14 amino acids. CDR1 GTSNPN and CDR2 SVGIG come from the germline V gene (reference sequence). Here the CDR3 DNA reads TGTGCCTGGAGTGGAGGGCTAAGAGGCAATGAGCAGTTCTTC. Translating it yields CAWSGGLRGNEQFF.

The CDR3 DNA sequence: TGTGCCAGCAGACCGCAGGGGGCAAGGACAGATACGCAGTATTTT. Translation gives CASRPQGARTDTQYF. This sequence joins TRBV28 and TRBJ2-3; 8 positions match TRBD1. CDR3 length: 15 residues. Germline V gene lookup returns CDR1 MDHEN and CDR2 SYDVKM. V trimming: 6 bases; J trimming: 3 bases; junction bases outside the gene matches: 8.

The chain links TRBV28 to TRBJ1-3; no clear D. This CDR3 comprises 16 residues. The germline gives CDR1 MDHEN, CDR2 SYDVKM. V was shortened by 6 bases and J by 1 base, with 16 bases between the two germline ends. CDR3 bases: TGTGCCAGCAGCCCGTCAGGTCTTGGGTCTGGAAACACCATATATTTT. This sequence encodes CASSPSGLGSGNTIYF.

V gene TRBV6-1 combines with J gene TRBJ2-1; 12 nucleotides match TRBD2. The CDR3 is 15 amino acids. Per the germline V gene, CDR1 is MNHNS and CDR2 is SASEGT. V shed 6 bases and J 6 bases; nucleotides not matched to a gene: 6. The CDR3 region is CASSPGLAGSNEQFF. Written as DNA, the CDR3 is TGTGCCAGCAGCCCAGGACTAGCGGGGTCCAATGAGCAGTTCTTC.

V gene TRBV14 combines with J gene TRBJ1-4; 8 bases are shared with TRBD1. Germline V gives CDR1 SGHDN, CDR2 FVKESK. The V and J ends lost 6 bases and 3 bases, in that order; junction bases with no gene match: 3. This CDR3 has 14 amino acids. CDR3 coding DNA: TGTGCCAGCAGACAACAGGGGGCTAATGAAAAACTGTTTTTT. It specifies CASRQQGANEKLFF. Full variable domain (outside the CDR3, taken from reference TRBV14 and TRBJ1-4): EAGVTQFPSHSVIEKGQTVTLRCDPISGHDNLYWYRRVMGKEIKFLLHFVKESKQDESGMPNNRFLAERTGGTYSTLKVQPAELEDSGVYFCASRQQGANEKLFFGSGTQLSVL.

The chain carries TRBV6-5 and TRBJ1-1, with D tentatively TRBD1 (6 bases). Germline CDR1 and CDR2: MNHEY and SVGAGI. This CDR3 comprises 13 residues. With 6 bases removed from V and 4 bases from J, the gap between germline ends came to 12 bases. CDR3 in amino acids: CASSFSRGTEAFF. Written as DNA, the CDR3 is TGTGCCAGCAGCTTCTCCAGGGGCACTGAAGCTTTCTTT.

This chain uses TRBV2 with TRBJ1-2; D perhaps matches TRBD1 (5 bases). V lost 5 bases, J lost 4 bases, and 14 bases lay in between. Germline assignment: CDR1 SNHLY and CDR2 FYNNEI. This CDR3 has 14 amino acids. The CDR3 is CASSSPDKSYGYTF. The CDR3 DNA sequence: TGTGCCAGCAGTAGTCCGGACAAGAGCTATGGCTACACCTTC.

The gene calls are TRBV7-6 and TRBJ2-5; tentatively, D is TRBD2 (5 bases). The length of the CDR3 is 13 residues. CDR1 and CDR2 from the germline V gene are SGHVS and FNYEAQ. The ends were cut back, 5 bases at V and 4 bases at J, with 11 bases in the middle. CDR3 residues: CASSPGIRETQYF. In nucleotides, the CDR3 is TGTGCCAGCAGCCCGGGGATAAGAGAGACCCAGTACTTC.

The chain joins TRBV28 to TRBJ1-2, with 10 bases that match TRBD1. V lost 3 bases, J lost 8 bases, and 15 bases stayed unmatched. Germline-derived CDR1 and CDR2 are MDHEN and SYDVKM. This CDR3 has 17 residues. The chain's CDR3 is CASSFPGDRGLGRGYTF. The CDR3 coding sequence is TGTGCCAGCAGTTTCCCCGGCGACAGGGGGCTCGGGAGGGGCTACACCTTC.